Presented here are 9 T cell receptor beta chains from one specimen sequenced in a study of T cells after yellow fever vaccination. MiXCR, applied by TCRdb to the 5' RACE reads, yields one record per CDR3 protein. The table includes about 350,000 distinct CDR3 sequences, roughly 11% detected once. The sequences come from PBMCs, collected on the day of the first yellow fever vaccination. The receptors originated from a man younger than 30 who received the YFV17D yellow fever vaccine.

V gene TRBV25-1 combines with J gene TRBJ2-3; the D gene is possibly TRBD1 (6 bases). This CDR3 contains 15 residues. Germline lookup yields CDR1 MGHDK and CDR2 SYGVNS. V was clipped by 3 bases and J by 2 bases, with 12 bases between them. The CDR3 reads CASSDFQGYTDTQYF. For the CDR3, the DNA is TGTGCCAGCAGTGACTTCCAGGGGTACACAGATACGCAGTATTTT.

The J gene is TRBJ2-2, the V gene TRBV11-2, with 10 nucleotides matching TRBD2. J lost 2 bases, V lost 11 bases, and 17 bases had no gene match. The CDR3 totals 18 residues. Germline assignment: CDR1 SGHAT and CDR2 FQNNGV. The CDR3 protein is CAAKVAGLAVFNTGELFF. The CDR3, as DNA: TGTGCCGCCAAAGTCGCTGGACTAGCGGTTTTTAACACCGGGGAGCTGTTTTTT.

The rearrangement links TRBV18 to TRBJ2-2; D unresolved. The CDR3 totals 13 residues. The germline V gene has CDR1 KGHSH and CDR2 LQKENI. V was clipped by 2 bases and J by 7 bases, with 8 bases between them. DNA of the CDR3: TGTGCCAGCTCACCAGTCGATGGCGGGGAGCTGTTTTTT. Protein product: CASSPVDGGELFF.

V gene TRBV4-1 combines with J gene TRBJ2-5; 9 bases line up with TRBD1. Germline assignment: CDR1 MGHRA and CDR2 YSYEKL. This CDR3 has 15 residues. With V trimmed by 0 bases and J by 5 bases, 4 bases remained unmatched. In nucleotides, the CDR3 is TGCGCCAGCAGCCAAGATGGGACAGGGAAGGAGACCCAGTACTTC. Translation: CASSQDGTGKETQYF.

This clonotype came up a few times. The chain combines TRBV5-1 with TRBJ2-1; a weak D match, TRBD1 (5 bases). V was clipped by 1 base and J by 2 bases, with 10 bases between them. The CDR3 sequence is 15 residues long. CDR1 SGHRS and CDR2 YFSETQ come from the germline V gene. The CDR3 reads CASSLIRQTYNEQFF. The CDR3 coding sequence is TGCGCCAGCAGCTTGATAAGACAGACCTACAATGAGCAGTTCTTC.

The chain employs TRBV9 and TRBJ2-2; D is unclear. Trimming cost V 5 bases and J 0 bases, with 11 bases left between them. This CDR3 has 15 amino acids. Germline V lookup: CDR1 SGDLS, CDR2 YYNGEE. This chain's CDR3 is CASSAPTANTGELFF. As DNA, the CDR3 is TGTGCCAGCAGTGCCCCGACGGCGAACACCGGGGAGCTGTTTTTT.

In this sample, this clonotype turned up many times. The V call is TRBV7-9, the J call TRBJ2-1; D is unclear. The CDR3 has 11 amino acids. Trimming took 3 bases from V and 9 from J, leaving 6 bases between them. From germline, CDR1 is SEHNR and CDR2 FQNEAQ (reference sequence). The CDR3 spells CASSFGVEQFF. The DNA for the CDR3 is TGTGCCAGCAGCTTTGGCGTTGAGCAGTTCTTC.

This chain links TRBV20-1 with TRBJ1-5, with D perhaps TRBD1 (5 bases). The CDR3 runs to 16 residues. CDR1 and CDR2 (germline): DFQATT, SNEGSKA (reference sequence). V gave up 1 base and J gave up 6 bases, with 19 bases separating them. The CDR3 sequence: CSARVSELGVSQPQHF. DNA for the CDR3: TGCAGTGCTAGAGTGAGTGAGTTGGGGGTCAGTCAGCCCCAGCATTTT.

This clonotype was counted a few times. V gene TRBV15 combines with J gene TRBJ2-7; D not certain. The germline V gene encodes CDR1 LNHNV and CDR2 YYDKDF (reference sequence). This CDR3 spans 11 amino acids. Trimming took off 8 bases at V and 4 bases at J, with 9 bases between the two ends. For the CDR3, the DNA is TGTGCCACCCGTGATGGATACGAGCAGTACTTC. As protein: CATRDGYEQYF.